The present entry profiles one TCR beta chain with its context. Its antigen is undetermined. This specimen belongs to a study of T cell responses to AZD1222 COVID-19 vaccine. Looking at the study overall: The analysis combined second doses at about 4 or about 12 weeks. Study-level findings and limits: Nearly half of the spike-specific TCRs reportedly recognize variant regions that carry no mutations. Vaccine-associated CD4 TCRs ranged over spike, dominating at 160-218 and 743-854. Mostly white British, mostly female donors; authors suggested clonal diversity may be underestimated.

Repertoires were generated with immunoSEQ multiplex PCR, while TCRdb's copy carries only in-frame clones and drops some. Of approximately 150,000 clones in the sample, about 93% are singletons; the top ten hold roughly 5%. This TCR came from an adult in good health. The sequences come from peripheral blood, collected on day 0 of AZD1222 vaccination.

The CDR3 protein is CASTRGTEAFF. The CDR3 bases are TGTGCCAGCACCAGGGGCACTGAAGCTTTCTTT. This sequence joins TRBV6-5 and TRBJ1-1, with D perhaps TRBD1 (6 bases). The germline V and J ends were trimmed by 7 bases and 4 bases, with 7 bases remaining between them. The CDR3 totals 11 residues. Germline assignment: CDR1 MNHEY and CDR2 SVGAGI.